Listed here are 29 T cell receptor beta chains from one sample, sequenced in a study of CD8+ T cells in alopecia areata. cDNA prepared by RNA extraction and subsequent reverse transcription served as the template for sequencing. TCRdb keeps only in-frame clones here, not all; method: immunoSEQ multiplex PCR. The table records about 74,000 clones, approximately 29% of them present only once. Treatment given: oral pan-JAK inhibitor, 5-10 mg twice daily. The sample consisted of CD8+ T cells sorted from blood, taken at week 4, from a patient treated with tofacitinib. Receptors originate from a human donor with alopecia areata.

The genes are TRBV7-9 and TRBJ1-5; 7 bases line up with TRBD1. The V and J ends lost 5 bases and 6 bases, in that order; junction bases with no gene match: 7. Germline V gene data show CDR1 as SEHNR and CDR2 as FQNEAQ (reference sequence). This CDR3 spans 14 amino acids. CDR3 residues: CASSPTGRGQPQHF. DNA for the CDR3: TGTGCCAGCAGCCCGACAGGGAGGGGTCAGCCCCAGCATTTT.

This chain uses TRBV11-2 with TRBJ2-1; 7 bases line up with TRBD2. V dropped 0 bases and J dropped 2; count of bases not matched to a gene: 10. Germline V gene lookup returns CDR1 SGHAT and CDR2 FQNNGV. This CDR3 is 18 amino acids long. The CDR3 sequence: CASSLDPSGRGPYNEQFF. The CDR3 coding sequence is TGTGCCAGCAGCTTAGATCCCTCGGGGAGGGGACCCTACAATGAGCAGTTCTTC.

The J gene is TRBJ2-7, the V gene TRBV29-1; maybe TRBD2 (5 bases). This CDR3 contains 12 residues. Germline loops: CDR1 SQVTM, CDR2 ANQGSEA. V was trimmed by 1 base and J by 6 bases, leaving 10 bases between them. As DNA, the CDR3 is TGCAGCGTTGAAGGTCTAGCCGCCGAGCAGTACTTC. Translation gives CSVEGLAAEQYF.

In its sample, this clone is medium-sized. J is TRBJ2-7 and V is TRBV19, with D perhaps matching TRBD2 (5 bases). V shed 5 bases and J shed 6 bases, with 11 bases lying between them. The CDR3 has 12 residues. CDR1 is LNHDA, CDR2 SQIVND, per germline (reference sequence). DNA for the CDR3: TGTGCCAGTAGTTTCGGAGGCGGCGAGCAGTACTTC. Its translation is CASSFGGGEQYF.

This chain uses TRBV29-1 with TRBJ2-7, with D perhaps matching TRBD1 (5 bases). Per germline, CDR1 SQVTM and CDR2 ANQGSEA. V was shortened by 6 bases and J by 1 base, with 7 bases between the two germline ends. CDR3 length: 11 amino acids. The DNA of the CDR3 is TGCAGCGTAAAGGGGTCCTACGAGCAGTACTTC. Its protein is CSVKGSYEQYF.

The V and J genes are TRBV4-1 and TRBJ2-7, with D unclear. CDR1 is MGHRA, CDR2 YSYEKL, per germline. This CDR3 is built from 14 residues. Between the trimmed V and J ends, which lost 4 bases and 2 bases, there was a span of 12 bases. The CDR3 loop reads CASSPSLSAYEQYF. The CDR3 nucleotides read TGCGCCAGCAGCCCTTCCTTGAGTGCCTACGAGCAGTACTTC.

This clone showed up just a few times. The chain carries TRBV9 and TRBJ2-1; D is ambiguous. Between the trimmed V and J ends, which lost 0 bases and 3 bases, there was a span of 10 bases. Per germline, CDR1 SGDLS and CDR2 YYNGEE. The CDR3 is 15 residues long. The CDR3 nucleotides read TGTGCCAGCAGCGTAGGCAGCGTCAGCTACAATGAGCAGTTCTTC. It encodes CASSVGSVSYNEQFF.

The chain's CDR3 is CASSYRNQETQYF. The CDR3 DNA sequence: TGTGCCAGCAGTTACAGGAACCAAGAGACCCAGTACTTC. The chain links TRBV27 to TRBJ2-5; a possible D gene is TRBD1 (5 bases). With 4 bases removed from V and 0 bases from J, the gap between germline ends came to 6 bases. The CDR3 runs 13 residues. Germline loops: CDR1 MNHEY, CDR2 SMNVEV (reference sequence).

This clone was recorded a few times. The rearrangement joins TRBV7-2 to TRBJ2-7; tentatively, D is TRBD2 (5 bases). The CDR3 is 16 residues long. The germline CDR1 and CDR2 sequences are SGHTA and FQGNSA. V shed 0 bases and J shed 2 bases, with 14 bases lying between them. The CDR3 coding sequence is TGTGCCAGCAGCTTAGCGGCAAGCGGAGGAGCCTACGAGCAGTACTTC. Amino acid sequence: CASSLAASGGAYEQYF.

The J gene is TRBJ2-2, the V gene TRBV13, with 7 bases identical to TRBD2. Germline assignment: CDR1 PRHDT and CDR2 FYEKMQ (reference sequence). The V gene end was trimmed by 5 bases and the J gene end by 3 bases; junction bases not matched to a gene: 0. The CDR3 length is 13 residues. CDR3 sequence reads: CASSAGDTGELFF. For the CDR3, the DNA is TGTGCCAGCAGCGCGGGAGACACCGGGGAGCTGTTTTTT.

This clone was observed a handful of times. The chain has TRBV28 and TRBJ2-7; D is unclear. The V end lost 7 bases, the J end lost 13 bases, and 8 bases lay between the germline ends. This CDR3 is built from 8 residues. CDR1 is MDHEN, CDR2 SYDVKM, per germline. The CDR3, as DNA: TGTGCCAGCACCCCCCCATACTTC. Protein sequence: CASTPPYF.

The rearrangement joins TRBV29-1 to TRBJ1-2; D is undetermined. V lost 1 base, J lost 6 bases, and 12 bases lay in between. Germline V gives CDR1 SQVTM, CDR2 ANQGSEA. The CDR3 is made up of 13 amino acids. Here the CDR3 reads CSVEGSGSDGYTF. As DNA, the CDR3 is TGCAGCGTTGAAGGTTCGGGGTCGGATGGCTACACCTTC.

The genes are TRBV29-1 and TRBJ1-1; 7 bases align to TRBD1. Germline V lookup: CDR1 SQVTM, CDR2 ANQGSEA. Unmatched junction bases numbered 6, after V lost 7 bases and J lost 1 base. The CDR3 length is 13 residues. The CDR3 region is CSAATGTNTEAFF. CDR3 sequence (DNA): TGCAGCGCCGCGACAGGGACGAACACTGAAGCTTTCTTT.

This sequence joins TRBV5-4 and TRBJ2-6; D remains unclear. The length of the CDR3 is 17 residues. Germline V gene data show CDR1 as SGHNT and CDR2 as YYREEE (reference sequence). Trimming took off 2 bases at V and 0 bases at J, with 12 bases between the two ends. The CDR3 DNA follows: TGTGCCAGCAGCTTCGAAGCAGGAGTCTCTGGGGCCAACGTCCTGACTTTC. Protein product: CASSFEAGVSGANVLTF.

This chain connects TRBV19 to TRBJ2-1, with D uncertain. This CDR3 is 10 amino acids long. From germline, CDR1 is LNHDA and CDR2 SQIVND (reference sequence). Trimming removed 3 bases at V and 10 bases at J, with 4 bases between. CDR3 region: CASSMGEQFF. CDR3 in DNA: TGTGCCAGTAGTATGGGAGAGCAGTTCTTC. The full variable domain, with the rest looked up from reference TRBV19 and TRBJ2-1, is DGGITQSPKYLFRKEGQNVTLSCEQNLNHDAMYWYRQDPGQGLRLIYYSQIVNDFQKGDIAEGYSVSREKKESFPLTVTSAQKNPTAFYLCASSMGEQFFGPGTRLTVL.

The chain combines TRBV29-1 with TRBJ2-1; 12 bases are a match to TRBD2. J lost 6 bases, V lost 7 bases, and 1 base had no gene match. CDR1 and CDR2 (germline): SQVTM, ANQGSEA. This CDR3 contains 12 residues. The CDR3 here is CSELAGGNEQFF. CDR3 bases: TGCAGCGAACTAGCGGGAGGCAATGAGCAGTTCTTC.

This clone was detected only a few times. The chain combines TRBV14 with TRBJ1-2, with a possible D match to TRBD1 (6 bases). Germline assignment: CDR1 SGHDN and CDR2 FVKESK. The CDR3 loop spans 11 amino acids. V was trimmed by 4 bases and J by 13 bases, leaving 13 bases between them. The CDR3 region has the DNA TGTGCCAGCAGCCCAGGTTGGGGGGCCACCTTC. It specifies CASSPGWGATF.

Only a few counts were recorded for this clone. CDR3 loop: CSVEVEQGFTEAYNEQFF. The CDR3 DNA reads as TGCAGCGTTGAAGTGGAACAGGGCTTTACTGAGGCCTACAATGAGCAGTTCTTC. The gene calls are TRBV29-1 and TRBJ2-1; perhaps TRBD1 as D (6 bases). V dropped 1 base and J dropped 2 bases, with 21 bases sitting between them. This CDR3 contains 18 residues. The V gene's germline CDR1 is SQVTM and CDR2 ANQGSEA.

The chain has TRBV7-9 and TRBJ2-7, with 13 bases matching TRBD2. Losses at the gene ends were 5 bases for V and 3 bases for J; bases not matched to a gene: 7. CDR3 size: 16 residues. From germline, CDR1 is SEHNR and CDR2 FQNEAQ (reference sequence). The CDR3 bases are TGTGCCAGCAGCAACACTAGCGGGAGGGACCGCTACGAGCAGTACTTC. Its translation: CASSNTSGRDRYEQYF.

This clone was picked up a small number of times. The chain is built from TRBV29-1 and TRBJ2-7; no firm D call. Germline CDR1 reads SQVTM; CDR2 reads ANQGSEA. The CDR3 covers 12 residues. V was clipped by 6 bases and J by 0 bases, with 9 bases between them. The CDR3 DNA is TGCAGCGTCGCGACGGGCTCCTACGAGCAGTACTTC. This codes for CSVATGSYEQYF.

This clone was observed a single time. The CDR3 DNA is TGCGCCAGCAGCCAAGACAGGGGATACTACGAGCAGTACTTC. Protein sequence: CASSQDRGYYEQYF. This sequence joins TRBV4-3 and TRBJ2-7, with a tentative D call TRBD1 (6 bases). The CDR3 covers 14 residues. Germline CDR1 LGHNA, CDR2 YSLEER. Trimming stripped 0 bases from V and 3 bases from J, with 9 bases between.

The chain employs TRBV7-2 and TRBJ2-7; 9 bases align to TRBD1. V shed 5 bases and J 5 bases; nucleotides not matched to a gene: 7. In germline, CDR1 is SGHTA, CDR2 FQGNSA. The CDR3 is 14 residues long. The CDR3 spells CASSVGQGLNEQYF. The CDR3 DNA reads TGTGCCAGCAGCGTGGGACAGGGTCTGAACGAGCAGTACTTC.

The sample holds a few counts of this clone. The J gene is TRBJ2-7, the V gene TRBV29-1; possibly TRBD2 for D (5 bases). Deletions cut 5 bases from V and 1 base from J, with 12 bases between. The CDR3 loop spans 13 amino acids. The germline gives CDR1 SQVTM, CDR2 ANQGSEA. CDR3: CSVLNGDSYEQYF. DNA for the CDR3: TGCAGCGTTTTGAACGGGGATTCCTACGAGCAGTACTTC.

The table lists this clone with a few counts. The CDR3 protein is CSVGRGDDTQYF. Written as DNA, the CDR3 is TGCAGCGTTGGCAGGGGAGATGATACGCAGTATTTT. The J gene is TRBJ2-3, the V gene TRBV29-1, with D possibly being TRBD1 (6 bases). This CDR3 comprises 12 residues. CDR1 SQVTM and CDR2 ANQGSEA come from the germline V gene. V lost 4 bases and J 6 bases, leaving 11 bases between the germline ends.

The chain uses TRBV7-9 and TRBJ2-6; D remains ambiguous. Germline lookup yields CDR1 SEHNR and CDR2 FQNEAQ (reference sequence). This CDR3 has 17 amino acids. V was trimmed by 6 bases and J by 0 bases, leaving 15 bases between them. CDR3 amino acids: CASRPAGSYSGANVLTF. The DNA for the CDR3 is TGTGCCAGCAGACCGGCCGGAAGCTACTCTGGGGCCAACGTCCTGACTTTC.

This clone was counted only a few times. The chain uses TRBV25-1 and TRBJ2-5; 8 nucleotides agree with TRBD1. Trimming cost V 5 bases and J 5 bases; bases outside gene matches: 7. The length of the CDR3 is 14 residues. Germline V gene data show CDR1 as MGHDK and CDR2 as SYGVNS. The DNA of the CDR3 is TGTGCCAGCAGTTCCCAGGGGGCTTGGGAGACCCAGTACTTC. Its translation: CASSSQGAWETQYF. Full variable domain (outside the CDR3, taken from reference TRBV25-1 and TRBJ2-5): EADIYQTPRYLVIGTGKKITLECSQTMGHDKMYWYQQDPGMELHLIHYSYGVNSTEKGDLSSESTVSRIRTEHFPLTLESARPSHTSQYLCASSSQGAWETQYFGPGTRLLVL.

The J gene is TRBJ2-1, the V gene TRBV11-3; 9 bases map to TRBD1. Germline CDR1 and CDR2: SGHNT and YENEEA. V was clipped by 5 bases and J by 10 bases; unmatched bases: 9. This CDR3 region has 14 residues. CDR3 sequence: CASSPHPTGGEQFF. Written as DNA, the CDR3 is TGTGCCAGCAGCCCCCACCCCACAGGGGGCGAGCAGTTCTTC.

This clone has more than one count but fewer than ten. This chain joins TRBV29-1 and TRBJ2-7; 9 bases are shared with TRBD1. The CDR3 length is 15 residues. CDR1 is SQVTM, CDR2 ANQGSEA, per germline. V trimming: 5 bases; J trimming: 3 bases; junction bases outside the gene matches: 11. The CDR3 region has the DNA TGCAGCGTTTCATCCGGGACAGGGTCGCTCTACGAGCAGTACTTC. Its protein is CSVSSGTGSLYEQYF.

There are a few counts of this clone. CDR3 DNA: TGCAGCATGGCAGGCGAAACCCTTTACAATGAGCAGTTCTTC. Translating it yields CSMAGETLYNEQFF. V is TRBV29-1 and J is TRBJ2-1; D is undetermined. V lost 8 bases, J lost 4 bases, and 18 bases lay in between. Germline CDR1 SQVTM, CDR2 ANQGSEA. This CDR3 comprises 14 residues.